Shown below are 21 T cell receptor beta chains from a single sample sequenced in a study of blood T cell repertoires in COVID-19. This table comes from immunoSEQ multiplex PCR, and its TCRdb copy is limited to in-frame clones, with some not included. The profile covers fewer than 450,000 clones, with 90% appearing a single time and 0.55% to 0.75% taken by the ten largest. Sequenced input: PBMCs or T cells enriched from blood (not recorded which). The receptors were sampled from a man aged 18 to 29 who had recovered from COVID-19.

For this clone: The sample contains more than one DNA sequence encoding this CDR3. The chain employs TRBV7-9 and TRBJ1-1, with D unresolved. Germline CDR1 SEHNR, CDR2 FQNEAQ (reference sequence). V gave up 0 bases and J gave up 5 bases, with 10 bases separating them. This CDR3 has 14 amino acids. The CDR3 sequence: CASSLAPGNTEAFF. The CDR3 nucleotides read TGTGCCAGCAGCTTAGCACCCGGGAATACTGAAGCTTTCTTT.

The chain employs TRBV2 and TRBJ1-1; 9 bases fit TRBD1. In germline, CDR1 is SNHLY, CDR2 FYNNEI. The CDR3 is made up of 14 amino acids. V lost 10 bases to trimming and J lost 6 bases; unmatched junction nucleotides: 12. CDR3 in amino acids: CATLPLDRGSEAFF. CDR3 coding DNA: TGTGCCACCCTCCCCTTAGACAGGGGGTCTGAAGCTTTCTTT.

This chain uses TRBV19 with TRBJ1-5, with D possibly being TRBD1 (5 bases). CDR3 length equals 17 residues. The V gene lost 5 bases and the J gene lost 5 bases, with 22 bases spanning the gap. The germline CDR1 and CDR2 sequences are LNHDA and SQIVND (reference sequence). CDR3 nucleotide sequence: TGTGCCAGTAGTCTATTAGGGGCGGCGGACCTCCATCAGCCCCAGCATTTT. Its protein is CASSLLGAADLHQPQHF.

V gene TRBV7-9 combines with J gene TRBJ2-3, with unresolved D. Germline values: CDR1 SEHNR, CDR2 FQNEAQ (reference sequence). The CDR3 consists of 13 residues. V shed 5 bases and J shed 3 bases, with 9 bases lying between them. The CDR3 DNA reads as TGTGCCAGCAGCCCCTCACTTACAGATACGCAGTATTTT. Translating it yields CASSPSLTDTQYF.

This chain uses TRBV23-1 with TRBJ1-2; D is ambiguous. TRBV23-1 falls under the ORF class, with uncertain function. V was shortened by 5 bases and J by 5 bases, with 9 bases between the two germline ends. The CDR3 loop spans 12 amino acids. Written as DNA, the CDR3 is TGCGCCAGCAGTTTGGCGGATTATGGCTACACCTTC. Amino acid sequence: CASSLADYGYTF.

The chain is built from TRBV5-6 and TRBJ1-2; D is possibly TRBD1 (5 bases). Germline assignment: CDR1 SGHDT and CDR2 YYEEEE. Deletions cut 3 bases from V and 8 bases from J, with 23 bases between. The CDR3 length is 16 residues. The CDR3 loop reads CASSSPLYRRIRGYTF. In nucleotides, the CDR3 is TGTGCCAGCAGCTCCCCCCTTTACAGGCGAATTCGGGGCTACACCTTC.

V gene TRBV4-1 combines with J gene TRBJ1-6; no clear D gene. V lost 0 bases to trimming and J lost 7 bases, with 10 bases between them. Germline lookup yields CDR1 MGHRA and CDR2 YSYEKL. This CDR3 is 15 amino acids long. In DNA form, the CDR3 reads TGCGCCAGCAGCCAAGATAGAGTCCTCAATTCACCCCTCCACTTT. This translates into CASSQDRVLNSPLHF.

The chain joins TRBV24-1 to TRBJ1-5; D is uncertain. Germline CDR1 KGHDR, CDR2 SFDVKD. Between the trimmed V and J ends, which lost 2 bases and 0 bases, there was a span of 4 bases. The CDR3 runs to 14 residues. Here the CDR3 DNA reads TGTGCCACCAGTGATTCCAATAGCAATCAGCCCCAGCATTTT. This codes for CATSDSNSNQPQHF.

This chain connects TRBV27 to TRBJ2-3, with 7 positions matching TRBD1. CDR1 is MNHEY, CDR2 SMNVEV, per germline (reference sequence). V lost 8 bases to trimming and J lost 2 bases; unmatched junction nucleotides: 7. The CDR3 extends over 14 amino acids. CDR3 bases: TGTGCCAGCTCACGGGACAGCTACACAGATACGCAGTATTTT. It codes for CASSRDSYTDTQYF.

The V call is TRBV4-1, the J call TRBJ1-6, with a tentative D call TRBD1 (6 bases). Trimming took off 1 base at V and 7 bases at J, with 8 bases between the two ends. CDR3 length: 14 residues. Germline V lookup: CDR1 MGHRA, CDR2 YSYEKL. This CDR3 is CASSQGQGNSPLHF. The CDR3 nucleotides are TGCGCCAGCAGCCAAGGGCAGGGGAATTCACCCCTCCACTTT.

In its sample, this clone was seen a few times. The V and J genes are TRBV2 and TRBJ1-6, with a weak D call TRBD1 (5 bases). CDR3 length equals 15 residues. V lost 4 bases and J 5 bases, leaving 12 bases between the germline ends. Germline CDR1 is SNHLY and CDR2 is FYNNEI. The CDR3 DNA is TGTGCCAGCAGTGGGGCAGGGTTTAATAATTCACCCCTCCACTTT. Residues: CASSGAGFNNSPLHF.

The V and J genes are TRBV6-5 and TRBJ1-2, with TRBD1 matching over 7 bases. From germline, CDR1 is MNHEY and CDR2 SVGAGI. This CDR3 spans 14 amino acids. The junction had 9 bases not matched to a gene; V was cut back by 8 bases and J by 3 bases. Here the CDR3 DNA reads TGTGCCAGCGTCGGGCAGGGGGAGTACTATGGCTACACCTTC. Residues: CASVGQGEYYGYTF.

This chain joins TRBV27 and TRBJ1-1, with 8 bases aligning to TRBD1. This CDR3 comprises 14 residues. Germline V gene sequence: CDR1 MNHEY, CDR2 SMNVEV (reference sequence). The V segment lost 6 bases and the J segment 6 bases; nucleotides outside the gene matches: 9. Written as DNA, the CDR3 is TGTGCCAGCAGAGGAGCCGACAGGGGACCTGAAGCTTTCTTT. This translates into CASRGADRGPEAFF.

The chain employs TRBV18 and TRBJ1-2; 7 bases agree with TRBD1. The V gene end was trimmed by 2 bases and the J gene end by 7 bases; junction bases not matched to a gene: 10. The V gene's germline CDR1 is KGHSH and CDR2 LQKENI. This CDR3 region has 15 residues. This CDR3 reads CASSPATGQVGGYTF. Here the CDR3 DNA reads TGTGCCAGCTCACCAGCGACAGGGCAGGTCGGTGGCTACACCTTC. Based on the CDR3 plus reference TRBV18 and TRBJ1-2, the full variable domain is NAGVMQNPRHLVRRRGQEARLRCSPMKGHSHVYWYRQLPEEGLKFMVYLQKENIIDESGMPKERFSAEFPKEGPSILRIQQVVRGDSAAYFCASSPATGQVGGYTFGSGTRLTVV.

The CDR3 sequence is CASSLGTGSTEAFF. CDR3 in DNA: TGCGCCAGCAGCTTGGGTACGGGGAGCACTGAAGCTTTCTTT. This chain links TRBV5-1 with TRBJ1-1; D unclear. With 0 bases removed from V and 4 bases from J, the gap between germline ends came to 10 bases. Germline values: CDR1 SGHRS, CDR2 YFSETQ. This CDR3 is 14 amino acids long.

This chain joins TRBV7-9 and TRBJ2-1, with 7 nucleotides matching TRBD2. There are 16 residues in the CDR3. J gave up 10 bases and V 7 bases, and 19 bases lay outside the gene matches. The germline V gene has CDR1 SEHNR and CDR2 FQNEAQ (reference sequence). The CDR3 DNA reads as TGTGCCAGCAACCCGGTGATGCGGGAGATCGGAGAGGAGCAGTTCTTC. It translates to CASNPVMREIGEEQFF.

This chain connects TRBV19 to TRBJ1-3; D not certain. The germline gives CDR1 LNHDA, CDR2 SQIVND (reference sequence). Trimming pared 4 bases from V and 0 bases from J, leaving 10 bases between. The CDR3 has 15 amino acids. In DNA, the CDR3 is TGTGCCAGTAGTAAGGTTGGGAGCTCTGGAAACACCATATATTTT. It encodes CASSKVGSSGNTIYF.

The gene calls are TRBV7-3 and TRBJ1-2; the D is unclear. The CDR3 contains 11 residues. V dropped 4 bases and J dropped 4 bases, with 4 bases sitting between them. CDR1 is SGHTA and CDR2 is FQGTGA in the germline V gene. The CDR3 DNA sequence: TGTGCCAGCAGCTCCGGCTATGGCTACACCTTC. As protein: CASSSGYGYTF.

The V call is TRBV5-1, the J call TRBJ1-6, with D hard to call. The V and J ends lost 5 bases and 6 bases respectively, with 9 bases between them. Looked up from germline, CDR1 is SGHRS and CDR2 is YFSETQ. CDR3 size: 13 residues. This chain's CDR3 is CASRIWANSPLHF. CDR3 in DNA: TGCGCCAGCAGGATCTGGGCTAATTCACCCCTCCACTTT.

The rearrangement joins TRBV6-5 to TRBJ2-1; TRBD2 aligns across 7 bases. This CDR3 is 15 amino acids long. Germline-derived CDR1 and CDR2 are MNHEY and SVGAGI. V trimming: 6 bases; J trimming: 0 bases; junction bases outside the gene matches: 5. CDR3 sequence (DNA): TGTGCCAGCAGCGTAACTAGCGCCTCCTACAATGAGCAGTTCTTC. This translates into CASSVTSASYNEQFF.

The V and J genes are TRBV12-5 and TRBJ1-1; weak D call: TRBD1 (6 bases). With 0 bases removed from V and 5 bases from J, the gap between germline ends came to 13 bases. CDR1 is LGHNT, CDR2 FRNRAP, per germline. This CDR3 spans 15 amino acids. The CDR3 loop reads CASGLVRGARTEAFF. For the CDR3, the DNA is TGTGCTAGTGGTTTGGTACGGGGGGCCCGGACTGAAGCTTTCTTT.